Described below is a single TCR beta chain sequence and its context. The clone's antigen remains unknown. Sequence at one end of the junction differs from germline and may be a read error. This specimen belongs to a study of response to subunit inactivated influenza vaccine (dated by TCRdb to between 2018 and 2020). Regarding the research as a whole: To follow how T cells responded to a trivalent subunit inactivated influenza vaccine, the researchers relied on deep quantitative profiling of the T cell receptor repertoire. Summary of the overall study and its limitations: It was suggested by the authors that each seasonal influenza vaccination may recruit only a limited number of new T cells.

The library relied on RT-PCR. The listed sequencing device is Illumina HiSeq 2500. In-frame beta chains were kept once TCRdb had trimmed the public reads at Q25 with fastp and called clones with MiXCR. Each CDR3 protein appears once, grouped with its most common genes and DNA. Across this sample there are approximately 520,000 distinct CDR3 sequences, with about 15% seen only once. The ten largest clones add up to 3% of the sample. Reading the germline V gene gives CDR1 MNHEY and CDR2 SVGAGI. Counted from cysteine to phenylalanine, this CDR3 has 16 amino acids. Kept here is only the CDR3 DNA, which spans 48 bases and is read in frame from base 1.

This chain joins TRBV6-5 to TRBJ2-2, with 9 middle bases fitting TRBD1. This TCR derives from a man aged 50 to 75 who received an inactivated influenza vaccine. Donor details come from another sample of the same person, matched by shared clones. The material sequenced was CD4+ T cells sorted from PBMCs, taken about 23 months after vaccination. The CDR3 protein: CASSYSTGGDTWELFF. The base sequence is TGTGCCAGCAGTTACTCGACAGGGGGGGACACCTGGGAGCTGTTTTTT.